What follows is one T cell receptor (beta chain) and its context. Authors' analysis steps: Estimated nucleated cell counts came from reference gene primer amplification. Repertoires were generated with immunoSEQ multiplex PCR, while TCRdb's copy carries only in-frame clones and drops some. D and trimming come from the DNA, and the V and J calls and clone size come from that table. Of 100,000 to 150,000 clones listed, 85% are singletons. The data originate from a study of blood T cell repertoires in COVID-19. On the study more broadly: COVID-19 samples, acute and convalescent, were from the United States, Italy and Spain. PBMCs, B-cell-depleted T cells, or T cells provided the cDNA or gDNA that made up the material.

Source material: peripheral blood. The clonotype comes from an elderly man with active or convalescent COVID-19.

CDR3 region: CASSPWDSSGNTIYF. The DNA for the CDR3 is TGTGCCAGCAGCCCGTGGGACAGCTCTGGAAACACCATATATTTT. J is TRBJ1-3 and V is TRBV7-2, with 7 bases that match TRBD1. This CDR3 comprises 15 residues. V lost 5 bases to trimming and J lost 0 bases; unmatched junction nucleotides: 4. Germline values: CDR1 SGHTA, CDR2 FQGNSA.